The rows below give T cell receptor beta chains drawn from one sample of a study of beta chain features in type 1 diabetes. Data came from immunoSEQ multiplex PCR; TCRdb stores just in-frame clones and leaves some out. The repertoire includes roughly 230,000 clones, around 10% of them detected once, and under 0.045% sits in the top ten. Input material: naive CD4+ T cells from blood. Source of these receptors: a young woman in good health. Each CDR3 is given with its conserved first and last residue. A D gene is named only where the DNA matches it firmly. Size is omitted from some rows. Given values are once, few, many or a class for expanded clones.

J | size | V | D | CDR3 | DNA
TRBJ1-6 | . | TRBV7-2 | TRBD1 | CASSLGDRTYNSPLHF | TGTGCCAGCAGCTTAGGGGACAGGACCTATAATTCACCCCTCCACTTT
TRBJ2-1 | . | TRBV5-4 | TRBD1 | CASSSATGGNEQFF | TGTGCCAGCAGCTCGGCAACAGGGGGCAATGAGCAGTTCTTC
TRBJ1-5 | few | TRBV19 | TRBD1 | CASSIRTGGNQPQHF | TGTGCCAGTAGTATTCGGACAGGGGGCAATCAGCCCCAGCATTTT
TRBJ1-2 | . | TRBV6-5 | . | CASSEVLDSFYTF | TGTGCCAGCAGTGAGGTGTTGGACAGCTTCTACACCTTC
TRBJ2-7 | . | TRBV11-2 | TRBD2 | CASSLRGGTSGSYEQYF | TGTGCCAGCAGCCTACGGGGTGGGACTAGCGGTTCCTACGAGCAGTACTTC
TRBJ1-5 | . | TRBV28 | . | CASSSRVGQPQHF | TGTGCCAGCAGTTCCAGGGTAGGCCAGCCCCAGCATTTT
TRBJ1-2 | once | TRBV11-3 | . | CASSLRGGDYGYTF | TGTGCCAGCAGCTTAAGGGGGGGAGACTATGGCTACACCTTC
TRBJ1-6 | few | TRBV10-3 | . | CAITDSNSPLHF | TGTGCCATCACGGACAGTAATTCACCCCTCCACTTT
TRBJ1-5 | . | TRBV19 | . | CASSPGAGQPQHF | TGTGCCAGTAGTCCAGGGGCAGGTCAGCCCCAGCATTTT
TRBJ2-5 | few | TRBV7-9 | . | CASTKTGPETQYF | TGTGCCAGCACAAAAACAGGGCCGGAGACCCAGTACTTC
TRBJ2-7 | few | TRBV6-5 | . | CASSYGTSHEQYF | TGTGCCAGCAGTTACGGGACATCCCACGAGCAGTACTTC
TRBJ1-4 | few | TRBV2 | . | CASSNQGGDEKLFF | TGTGCCAGCAGTAATCAGGGCGGGGATGAAAAACTGTTTTTT
TRBJ1-1 | . | TRBV9 | TRBD1 | CASTRQGVPSTEAFF | TGTGCCAGCACACGACAGGGGGTTCCGAGCACTGAAGCTTTCTTT
TRBJ2-7 | . | TRBV7-9 | TRBD2 | CASSPLGGRADEQYF | TGTGCCAGCAGCCCCCTAGGCGGGAGGGCCGACGAGCAGTACTTC
TRBJ2-1 | few | TRBV6-5 | . | CASSLTGNNEQFF | TGTGCCAGCAGTTTGACGGGGAATAATGAGCAGTTCTTC
TRBJ1-4 | few | TRBV18 | TRBD1 | CASSDGQAPTNEKLFF | TGTGCCAGCTCAGACGGACAGGCTCCAACTAATGAAAAACTGTTTTTT
TRBJ1-1 | few | TRBV2 | TRBD1 | CASSPGQRSNTEAFF | TGTGCCAGCAGTCCGGGACAGAGATCGAACACTGAAGCTTTCTTT
TRBJ1-1 | . | TRBV5-1 | . | CASSLVSVLNTEAFF | TGCGCCAGCAGCTTGGTGTCGGTCCTGAACACTGAAGCTTTCTTT
TRBJ2-7 | few | TRBV27 | TRBD1 | CASSTDRGRPWEQYF | TGTGCCAGCAGCACGGACAGGGGGAGACCGTGGGAGCAGTACTTC
TRBJ1-5 | . | TRBV19 | . | CASSMWAQRVSQPQHF | TGTGCCAGTAGTATGTGGGCCCAGAGGGTTTCTCAGCCCCAGCATTTT
TRBJ2-7 | . | TRBV6-5 | TRBD1 | CASSPDRVSYEQYF | TGTGCCAGCAGCCCCGACAGGGTCTCCTACGAGCAGTACTTC
TRBJ1-2 | few | TRBV2 | . | CASHRGYGYTF | TGTGCCAGCCACCGAGGCTATGGCTACACCTTC
TRBJ2-1 | few | TRBV5-4 | TRBD1 | CASSPPGQGYNEQFF | TGTGCCAGCAGCCCCCCGGGACAGGGTTACAATGAGCAGTTCTTC
TRBJ2-3 | few | TRBV10-2 | TRBD2 | CASSESRGLAGTDTQYF | TGCGCCAGCAGTGAGTCGAGGGGACTAGCGGGGACAGATACGCAGTATTTT
TRBJ2-7 | . | TRBV30 | TRBD2 | CAWSVRTSGRAVYEQYF | TGTGCCTGGAGTGTACGCACTAGCGGGAGGGCCGTATACGAGCAGTACTTC
TRBJ2-1 | few | TRBV30 | . | CARGSWSSNEQFF | TGTGCCCGGGGGTCTTGGTCTTCCAATGAGCAGTTCTTC
TRBJ2-1 | . | TRBV29-1 | TRBD2 | CSVRQGPSGGDYNEQFF | TGCAGCGTGCGACAGGGCCCTAGCGGGGGGGATTACAATGAGCAGTTCTTC
TRBJ2-5 | . | TRBV5-4 | . | CASSLQETQYF | TGTGCCAGCAGTTTACAAGAGACCCAGTACTTC
TRBJ2-5 | few | TRBV14 | TRBD2 | CASSQAILAGRSRLQETQYF | TGTGCCAGCAGCCAAGCTATCCTAGCGGGGAGAAGCCGTCTACAAGAGACCCAGTACTTC
TRBJ2-3 | . | TRBV6-5 | . | CASSYSGETTDTQYF | TGTGCCAGCAGTTACTCCGGGGAAACCACAGATACGCAGTATTTT
TRBJ2-3 | many | TRBV7-9 | . | CASSLVGPGTDTQYF | TGTGCCAGCAGCTTAGTGGGGCCTGGCACAGATACGCAGTATTTT
TRBJ1-1 | few | TRBV7-3 | . | CASSRGGVGTEAFF | TGTGCCAGCAGCCGAGGGGGAGTTGGCACTGAAGCTTTCTTT
TRBJ2-2 | . | TRBV27 | . | CASSRTGTRELFF | TGTGCCAGCAGTCGTACAGGGACCAGGGAGCTGTTTTTT
TRBJ2-1 | many | TRBV6-6 | TRBD2 | CASSYSGRDNEQFF | TGTGCCAGCAGTTACAGCGGGAGGGACAATGAGCAGTTCTTC
TRBJ1-2 | . | TRBV29-1 | TRBD1 | CSVRGTGPYGYTF | TGCAGCGTGAGGGGGACAGGGCCCTATGGCTACACCTTC
TRBJ2-1 | . | TRBV5-4 | TRBD2 | CASSFSGRLYNEQFF | TGTGCCAGCAGCTTCTCCGGGAGGCTCTACAATGAGCAGTTCTTC
TRBJ2-3 | . | TRBV30 | . | CAWSVRVAPDTQYF | TGTGCCTGGAGTGTACGTGTGGCCCCAGATACGCAGTATTTT
TRBJ2-1 | . | TRBV30 | . | CAWGAGSPNSFF | .
TRBJ2-2 | . | TRBV7-2 | . | CASSTTPTGELFF | TGTGCCAGCAGCACCACACCGACCGGGGAGCTGTTTTTT
TRBJ1-1 | . | TRBV6-1 | TRBD1 | CASRGTGGVTEAFF | TGTGCCAGCAGGGGGACAGGCGGGGTTACTGAAGCTTTCTTT
TRBJ2-5 | . | TRBV30 | TRBD1 | CAWSHRTGGKGGTQYF | TGTGCCTGGAGTCATCGGACAGGGGGAAAAGGGGGGACCCAGTACTTC
TRBJ1-4 | few | TRBV2 | TRBD1 | CASRSGGLFF | TGTGCCAGCAGATCAGGGGGACTGTTTTTT
TRBJ2-1 | . | TRBV5-1 | TRBD2 | CASSFGLAGSAWEDNEQFF | TGCGCCAGCAGCTTCGGACTAGCGGGAAGCGCATGGGAGGACAATGAGCAGTTCTTC
TRBJ1-2 | few | TRBV19 | TRBD1 | CASKQGPLFGYTF | TGTGCCAGTAAACAGGGGCCATTATTTGGCTACACCTTC
TRBJ2-5 | . | TRBV7-7 | TRBD1 | CASSPGDRGQETQYF | TGTGCCAGCAGCCCGGGAGACAGGGGGCAAGAGACCCAGTACTTC